The entry below describes one T cell receptor (beta chain). As yet, its antigen is unknown. Germline V gene sequence: CDR1 MNHEY, CDR2 SVGAGI. The CDR3 totals 14 residues. Trimming removed 2 bases from V and 4 bases from J; junction bases left unmatched: 2. This sample was taken from a study of T cell responses to AZD1222 COVID-19 vaccine. Findings of the study overall: Repertoire sampling happened only post peak T cell response. Variant regions that are unmutated are reportedly the target of nearly half of spike-specific TCRs. Among the donors, most were white British and more were female, and clonal diversity was possibly underestimated.

The protocol was immunoSEQ multiplex PCR, while the TCRdb copy is restricted to in-frame clones and leaves out a portion. The table includes 150,000 to 200,000 clones, over 80% detected once. The sequence was collected from an adult in good health. The sample here was peripheral blood, taken on day 0 of AZD1222 vaccination. The chain recombines TRBV6-5 with TRBJ2-5; 9 nucleotides align to TRBD1. As DNA, the CDR3 is TGTGCCAGCAGTTACAGGACAGGGGTAGAGACCCAGTACTTC. Its translation is CASSYRTGVETQYF.